This TCR beta chain was sequenced in a study of T cells in tuberculosis. On the study more broadly: This South African cohort compared adolescents with or without latent tuberculosis against adults with active tuberculosis. Notes on the study in general: GEM motif frequencies gave roughly 65% accuracy; the GMM repertoire gave 80% to 90%.

This table comes from immunoSEQ multiplex PCR, and its TCRdb copy is limited to in-frame clones, with some not included. The sample shows tens of thousands of clones, 92% of them seen only once. Time point denoted: new active TB diagnosis, blood taken before or within 7 days of starting treatment. Trimming cost V 6 bases and J 6 bases, with 13 bases left between them. CDR3 size: 13 residues. Germline CDR1 reads SGHNT; CDR2 reads YYREEE (reference sequence). Concerning this clone: Its specificity is unknown.

This material consisted of PBMCs, taken at tuberculosis diagnosis. The clonotype was recovered from an adult with tuberculosis. Some clones in this sample may be carry-over from other donors' samples. The genes are TRBV5-4 and TRBJ2-1; tentatively, D is TRBD1 (6 bases). The CDR3 region is CASTLQGANEQFF. CDR3 sequence (DNA): TGTGCCAGCACACTACAGGGTGCCAATGAGCAGTTCTTC.